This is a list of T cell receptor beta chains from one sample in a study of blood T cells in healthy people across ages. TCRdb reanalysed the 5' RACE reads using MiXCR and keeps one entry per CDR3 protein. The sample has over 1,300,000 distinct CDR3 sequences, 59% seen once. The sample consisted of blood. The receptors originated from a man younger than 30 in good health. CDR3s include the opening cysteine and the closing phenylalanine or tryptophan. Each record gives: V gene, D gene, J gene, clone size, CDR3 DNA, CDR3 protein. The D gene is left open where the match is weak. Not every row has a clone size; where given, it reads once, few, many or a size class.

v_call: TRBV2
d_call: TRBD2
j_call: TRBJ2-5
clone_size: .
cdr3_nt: TGTGCCAGCAACGATCTAGCGGGGGGGAAGACCCAGTACTTC
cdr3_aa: CASNDLAGGKTQYF

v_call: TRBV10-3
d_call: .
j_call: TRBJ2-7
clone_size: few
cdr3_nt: TGTGCCATCATCGAGTGGACCTACGAGCAGTACTTC
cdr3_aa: CAIIEWTYEQYF

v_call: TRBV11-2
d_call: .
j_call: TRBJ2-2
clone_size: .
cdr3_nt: TGTGCCAGCAGCTTGGTCGACGGCCTGCTTGGTAACACCGGGGAGCTGTTTTTT
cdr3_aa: CASSLVDGLLGNTGELFF

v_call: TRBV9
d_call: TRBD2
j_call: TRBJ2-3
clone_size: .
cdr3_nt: TGTGCCAGCAGCGTAGCTGCTAGCGGGAGTCAAGAGACGCAGTATTTT
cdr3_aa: CASSVAASGSQETQYF

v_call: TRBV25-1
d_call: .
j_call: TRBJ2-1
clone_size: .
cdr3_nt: TGTGCCAGCAGTGAATCCAGCGGGCCTAGCTCCTACAATGAGCAGTTCTTC
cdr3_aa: CASSESSGPSSYNEQFF

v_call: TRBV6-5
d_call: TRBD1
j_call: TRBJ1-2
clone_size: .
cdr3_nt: TGTGCCAGCAGCCCCAGCGGACAGGCGAACTATGGCTACACCTTC
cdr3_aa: CASSPSGQANYGYTF

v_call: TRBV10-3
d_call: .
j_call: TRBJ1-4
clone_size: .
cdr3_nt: TGTGCCATCAGTGTGGGGCCGACGACCGAAAAACTGTTTTTT
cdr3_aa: CAISVGPTTEKLFF

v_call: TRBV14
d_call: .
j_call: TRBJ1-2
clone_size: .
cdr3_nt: TGTGCCAGCAGCCATCAGTTGGACTATGGCTACACCTTC
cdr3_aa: CASSHQLDYGYTF

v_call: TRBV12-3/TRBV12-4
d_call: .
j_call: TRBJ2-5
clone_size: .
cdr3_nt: TGTGCCAGCAGCCCTGTTCGAGACTCGGGACAAGAGACCCAGTACTTC
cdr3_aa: CASSPVRDSGQETQYF

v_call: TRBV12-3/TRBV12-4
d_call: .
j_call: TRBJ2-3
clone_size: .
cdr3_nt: TGTGCCAGCAGCCCGGCGGCTGGCACAGATATGCAGTATTTT
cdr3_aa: CASSPAAGTDMQYF

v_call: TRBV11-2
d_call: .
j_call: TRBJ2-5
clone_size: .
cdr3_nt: TGTGCCAGCACCCTCCTTGGTCTCTCCGGGGAGACCCAGTACTTC
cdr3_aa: CASTLLGLSGETQYF

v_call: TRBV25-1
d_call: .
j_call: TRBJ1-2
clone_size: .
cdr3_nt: TGTGCCAGCAGTGCGGGACGACAGGATGGCTACACCTTC
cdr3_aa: CASSAGRQDGYTF

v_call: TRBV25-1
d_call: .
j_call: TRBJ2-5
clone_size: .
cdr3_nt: TGTGCCAGCAGTGGCTCCGGGGTGGCGGGGACCCAGTACTTC
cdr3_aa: CASSGSGVAGTQYF

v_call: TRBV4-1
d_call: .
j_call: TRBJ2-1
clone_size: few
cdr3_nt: TGCGCCAGCAGCCACACTCAGGGAAGCAATGAGCAGTTCTTC
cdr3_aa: CASSHTQGSNEQFF

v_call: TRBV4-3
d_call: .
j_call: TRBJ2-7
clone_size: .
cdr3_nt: TGCGCCAGCAGCCAAGGCCCAGTCAGAAGCTCCTACGAGCAGTACTTC
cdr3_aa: CASSQGPVRSSYEQYF

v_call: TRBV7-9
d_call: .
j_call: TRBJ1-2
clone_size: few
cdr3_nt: TGTGCCAGCAGCTTAGGCTTCCGGGGGCGTGATGGCTACACCTTC
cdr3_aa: CASSLGFRGRDGYTF

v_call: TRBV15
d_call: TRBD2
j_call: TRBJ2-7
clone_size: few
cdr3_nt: TGTGCCACCAGGAGCCTAGCGGGAGGGCCGTACGAGCAGTACTTC
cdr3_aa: CATRSLAGGPYEQYF

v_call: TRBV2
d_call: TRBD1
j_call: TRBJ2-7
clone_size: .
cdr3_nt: TGTGCCAGCAGGGGGGCCCAAGCGACAGGGTCCTACGAGCAGTACTTC
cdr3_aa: CASRGAQATGSYEQYF

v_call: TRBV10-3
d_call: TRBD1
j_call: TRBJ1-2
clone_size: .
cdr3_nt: TGTGCCATCAGCGCGGGACAGGGGGCGCGGGTTGGCTATGGCTACACCTTC
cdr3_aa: CAISAGQGARVGYGYTF

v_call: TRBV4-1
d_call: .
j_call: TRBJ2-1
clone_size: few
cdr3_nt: TGCGCCAGCAGCCAAGAAGACGGGGCCATAAACAATGAGCAGTTCTTC
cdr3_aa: CASSQEDGAINNEQFF

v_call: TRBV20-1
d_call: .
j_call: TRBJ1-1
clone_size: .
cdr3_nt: TGCAGTGCTAGTCCCAGGTCGCGGGGGCCGAACACTGAAGCTTTCTTT
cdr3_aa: CSASPRSRGPNTEAFF

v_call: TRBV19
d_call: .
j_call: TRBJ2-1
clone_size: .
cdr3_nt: TGTGCCAGTAGCTTTGCTGGTAGGAATGAGCAGTTCTTC
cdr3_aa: CASSFAGRNEQFF

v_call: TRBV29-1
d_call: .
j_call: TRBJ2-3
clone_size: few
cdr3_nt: TGCAGCGTCGGACCCAGGGGAAGCGGCACAGATACGCAGTATTTT
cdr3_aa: CSVGPRGSGTDTQYF

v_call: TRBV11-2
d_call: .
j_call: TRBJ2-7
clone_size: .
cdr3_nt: TGTGCCAGCAGCTCCGACGCGGGACAATTCTACGAGCAGTACTTC
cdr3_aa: CASSSDAGQFYEQYF

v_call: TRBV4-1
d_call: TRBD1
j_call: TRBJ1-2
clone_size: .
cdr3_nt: TGCGCCAGCAGTCAGGACAGGGGTCGATATGGCTACACCTTC
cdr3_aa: CASSQDRGRYGYTF

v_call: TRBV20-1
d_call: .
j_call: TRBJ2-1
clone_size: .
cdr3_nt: TGCAGTGCTAGCCTGACGTCCCACAATGAGCAGTTCTTC
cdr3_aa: CSASLTSHNEQFF

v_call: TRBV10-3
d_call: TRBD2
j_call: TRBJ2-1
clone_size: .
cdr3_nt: TGTGCCATCAGGTCGGGGGGGCTGAATGAGCAGTTCTTC
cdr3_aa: CAIRSGGLNEQFF

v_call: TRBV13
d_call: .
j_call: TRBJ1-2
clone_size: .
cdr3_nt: TGTGCCAACACCTACAAAACTGGGCCACATGGCTACACCTTC
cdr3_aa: CANTYKTGPHGYTF

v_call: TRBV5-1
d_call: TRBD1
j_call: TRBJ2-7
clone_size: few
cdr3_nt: TGCGCCAGCAGCTGGGGGACAGCCTACGAGCAGTACTTC
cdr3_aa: CASSWGTAYEQYF

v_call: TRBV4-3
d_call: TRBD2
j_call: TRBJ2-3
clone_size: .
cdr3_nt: TGCGCCAGCAGCCAAGATACGGGACTAGCGGGGTCAGATACGCAGTATTTT
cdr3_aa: CASSQDTGLAGSDTQYF

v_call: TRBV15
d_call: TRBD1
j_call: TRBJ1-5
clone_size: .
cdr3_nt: TGTGCCACCAGCAGAGGGGGGGGGACAGGGGATCAGCCCCAGCATTTT
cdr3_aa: CATSRGGGTGDQPQHF

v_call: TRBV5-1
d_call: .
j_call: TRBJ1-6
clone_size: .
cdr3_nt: TGCGCCAGCAGCAAGGGGATACCGCAGAATTCACCCCTCCACTTT
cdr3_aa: CASSKGIPQNSPLHF

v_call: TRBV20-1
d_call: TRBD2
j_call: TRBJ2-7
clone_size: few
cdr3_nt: TGCAGTGGTCTAGCGGCCCCCTACGAGCAGTACTTC
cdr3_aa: CSGLAAPYEQYF

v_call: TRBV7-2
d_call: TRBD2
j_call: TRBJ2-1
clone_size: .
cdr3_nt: TGTGCCAGCAGCTTAGAGAAAGTGTTAGCGGGGGGTGAGGAGCAGTTCTTC
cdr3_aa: CASSLEKVLAGGEEQFF

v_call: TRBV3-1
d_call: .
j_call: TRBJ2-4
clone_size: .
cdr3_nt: TGTGCCAGCAGCCAGGGCGTGGGTAGAAACATTCAGTACTTC
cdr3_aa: CASSQGVGRNIQYF

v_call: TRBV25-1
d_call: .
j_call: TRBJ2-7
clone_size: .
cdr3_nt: TGTGCCAGCAGTGAACCAGCAAGGAACGAGCAGTACTTC
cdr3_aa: CASSEPARNEQYF

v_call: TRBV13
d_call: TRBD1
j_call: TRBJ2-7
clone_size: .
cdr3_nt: TGTGCCAGCAGCTCGGGACAGGGGGTTTTCTACGAGCAGTACTTC
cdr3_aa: CASSSGQGVFYEQYF

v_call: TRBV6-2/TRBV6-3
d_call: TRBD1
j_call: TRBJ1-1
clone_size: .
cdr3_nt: TGTGCCAGCAGTTGGGGACAGGGAGGCTTTGACACTGAAGCTTTCTTT
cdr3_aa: CASSWGQGGFDTEAFF

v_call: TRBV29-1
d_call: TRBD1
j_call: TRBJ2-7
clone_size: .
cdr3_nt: TGCAGCGTGTCCGGGACAGGGAGTTTCAATGAGCAGTACTTC
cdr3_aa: CSVSGTGSFNEQYF

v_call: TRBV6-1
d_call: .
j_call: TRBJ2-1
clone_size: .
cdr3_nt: TGTGCCACCCAAGTGAAGGTGGTTCCCCCCAATGAGCAGTTCTTC
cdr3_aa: CATQVKVVPPNEQFF

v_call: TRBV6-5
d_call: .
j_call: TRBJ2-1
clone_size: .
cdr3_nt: TGTGCCAGCAGTTACTCGCCAGGGGACCTCAATGAGCAGTTCTTC
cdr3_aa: CASSYSPGDLNEQFF

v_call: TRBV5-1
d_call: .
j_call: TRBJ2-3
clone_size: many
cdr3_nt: TGTGCCAGCAGCTTTCGCACAGATACGCAGTATTTT
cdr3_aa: CASSFRTDTQYF

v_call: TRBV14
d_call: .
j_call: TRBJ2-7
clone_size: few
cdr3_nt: TGTGCCAGCAGCCCAGCGAGAGGGGATATCACCTACGAGCAGTACTTC
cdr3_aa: CASSPARGDITYEQYF

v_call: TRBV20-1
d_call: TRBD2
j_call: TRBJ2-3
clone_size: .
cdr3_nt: TGCAGTGCTATTCCTAGCGGGAGTGGCACAGATACGCAGTATTTT
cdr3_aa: CSAIPSGSGTDTQYF

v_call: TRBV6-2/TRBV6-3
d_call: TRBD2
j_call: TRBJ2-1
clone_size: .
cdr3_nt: TGTGCCAGCAGCCCTAGCGGGGGGGCCGATGAGCAGTTCTTC
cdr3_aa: CASSPSGGADEQFF

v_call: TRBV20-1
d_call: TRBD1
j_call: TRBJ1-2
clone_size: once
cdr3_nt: TGCAGTGCTAGAGCCCCCGGAGGACAGGGGGTCAACACCTTC
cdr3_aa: CSARAPGGQGVNTF

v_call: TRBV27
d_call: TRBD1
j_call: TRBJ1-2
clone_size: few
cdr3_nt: TGTGCCAGCACCGGGTTGACAGGGGGTGTCTATGGCTACACCTTC
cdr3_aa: CASTGLTGGVYGYTF

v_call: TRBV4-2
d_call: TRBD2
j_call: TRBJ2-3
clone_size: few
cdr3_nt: TGTGCCAGCAGCCATGGGGACTATAGCACAGATACGCAGTATTTT
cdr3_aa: CASSHGDYSTDTQYF

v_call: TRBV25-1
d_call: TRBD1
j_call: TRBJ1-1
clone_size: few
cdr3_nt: TGTGCCAGCAGTGAACTTGGGACAGATGAAGCTTTCTTT
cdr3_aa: CASSELGTDEAFF

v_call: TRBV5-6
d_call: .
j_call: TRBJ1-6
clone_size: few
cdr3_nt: TGTGCCAGCAGCTTGGCCGTCGGGGCCACCCCTTCACCCCTCCACTTT
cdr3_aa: CASSLAVGATPSPLHF

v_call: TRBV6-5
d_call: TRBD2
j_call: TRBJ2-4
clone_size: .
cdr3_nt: TGTGCCAGCAGTTACGAGACTAGCGGGATCTCAGAGCAGTACTTC
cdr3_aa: CASSYETSGISEQYF